This T cell receptor beta chain was recovered during a study of blood T cell repertoires in COVID-19. Overall study: T cells, B-cell-depleted T cells, or PBMCs supplied cDNA or gDNA.

Using immunoSEQ multiplex PCR, the repertoire was profiled, and TCRdb retains in-frame clones only, with some absent. The data hold about 78,000 clones, with around 90% observed a single time. The clonotype comes from a woman older than 75 with active or convalescent COVID-19. The source material was peripheral blood.

The CDR3 spells CASSLGQVHYEQYF. CDR3 nucleotides: TGTGCCAGTAGTTTGGGACAGGTCCACTACGAGCAGTACTTC. The genes are TRBV19 and TRBJ2-7, with 8 nucleotides matching TRBD1. With 5 bases clipped from V and 3 bases from J, the junction kept 6 bases outside the gene matches. Germline CDR1 and CDR2: LNHDA and SQIVND (reference sequence). The CDR3 loop spans 14 amino acids.